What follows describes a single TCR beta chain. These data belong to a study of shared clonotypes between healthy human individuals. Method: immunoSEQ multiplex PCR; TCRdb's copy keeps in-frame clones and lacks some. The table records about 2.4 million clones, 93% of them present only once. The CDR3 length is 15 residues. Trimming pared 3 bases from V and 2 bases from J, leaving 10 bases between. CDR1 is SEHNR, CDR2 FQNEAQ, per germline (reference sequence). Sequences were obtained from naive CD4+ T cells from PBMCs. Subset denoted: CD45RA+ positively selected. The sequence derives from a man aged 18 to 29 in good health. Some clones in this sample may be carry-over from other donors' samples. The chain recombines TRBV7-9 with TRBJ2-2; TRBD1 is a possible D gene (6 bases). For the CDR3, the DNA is TGTGCCAGCAGCTTCGGACAGAAAAACACCGGGGAGCTGTTTTTT. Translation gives CASSFGQKNTGELFF.